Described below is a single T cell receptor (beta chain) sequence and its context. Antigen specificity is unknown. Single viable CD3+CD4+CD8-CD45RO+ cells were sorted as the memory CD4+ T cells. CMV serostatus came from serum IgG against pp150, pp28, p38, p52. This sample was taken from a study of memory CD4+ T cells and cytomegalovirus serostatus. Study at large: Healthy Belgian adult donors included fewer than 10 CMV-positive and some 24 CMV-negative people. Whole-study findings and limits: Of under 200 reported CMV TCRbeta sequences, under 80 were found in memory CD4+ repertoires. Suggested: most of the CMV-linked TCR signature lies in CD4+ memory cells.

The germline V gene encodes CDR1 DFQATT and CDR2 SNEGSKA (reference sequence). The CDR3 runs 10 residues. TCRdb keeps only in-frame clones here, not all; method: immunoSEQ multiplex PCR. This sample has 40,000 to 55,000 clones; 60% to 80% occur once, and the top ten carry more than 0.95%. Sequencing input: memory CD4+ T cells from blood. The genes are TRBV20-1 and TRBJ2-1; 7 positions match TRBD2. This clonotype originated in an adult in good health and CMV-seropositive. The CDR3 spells CRVAGHEQFF. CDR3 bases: TGCAGGGTAGCGGGCCATGAGCAGTTCTTC.